This TCR beta chain originates from a study of cytomegalovirus exposure and HLA in healthy donors. Across the study: The 95 to 150 validation repertoires used a platform that matched the one used for the 666 first-cohort repertoires, as a later analysis reported. Study-wide results and caveats: Reports showed the classifier diagnosing cytomegalovirus status with high specificity and sensitivity. Rarity marked most TCR sequences, yet some public TCRs occurred in many donors. Cytomegalovirus association was assigned to around 150 TCR beta chains.

CDR1 ENHRY and CDR2 SYGVKD come from the germline V gene. This CDR3 region has 15 residues. Trimming stripped 2 bases from V and 2 bases from J, with 10 bases between. The count of this clone is one. The antigen is not known. Profiled with immunoSEQ multiplex PCR; TCRdb holds only in-frame clones, not every one. The sample records 100,000 to 150,000 clones, roughly 86% being singletons. The sample taken for sequencing was PBMCs. The chain joins TRBV10-3 to TRBJ1-5; D perhaps matches TRBD1 (6 bases). This TCR was recovered from a man between 25 and 39 years old in good health and CMV-seronegative. CDR3 in DNA: TGTGCCATCAGTGAGGCGGCAGGGGGCAATCAGCCCCAGCATTTT. It specifies CAISEAAGGNQPQHF.